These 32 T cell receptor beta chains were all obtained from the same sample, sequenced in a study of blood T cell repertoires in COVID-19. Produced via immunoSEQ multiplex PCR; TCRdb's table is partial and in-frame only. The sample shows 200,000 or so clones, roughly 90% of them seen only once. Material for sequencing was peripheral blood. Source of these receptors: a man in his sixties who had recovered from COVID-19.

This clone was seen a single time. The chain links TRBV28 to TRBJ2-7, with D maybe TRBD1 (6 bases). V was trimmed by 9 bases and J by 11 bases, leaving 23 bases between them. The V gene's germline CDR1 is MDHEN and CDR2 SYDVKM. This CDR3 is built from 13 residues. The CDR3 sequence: CARPFKWDKREYF. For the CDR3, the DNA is TGTGCCAGACCCTTCAAGTGGGACAAAAGAGAGTACTTC.

In nucleotides, the CDR3 is TGTGCCAGCAGCCACCGAGAGGGTCAGACCCAGTACTTC. This gives the protein CASSHREGQTQYF. V and J are TRBV7-2 and TRBJ2-5; TRBD2 is a possible D gene (5 bases). The length of the CDR3 is 13 residues. Trimming took off 5 bases at V and 6 bases at J, with 13 bases between the two ends. Per germline, CDR1 SGHTA and CDR2 FQGNSA.

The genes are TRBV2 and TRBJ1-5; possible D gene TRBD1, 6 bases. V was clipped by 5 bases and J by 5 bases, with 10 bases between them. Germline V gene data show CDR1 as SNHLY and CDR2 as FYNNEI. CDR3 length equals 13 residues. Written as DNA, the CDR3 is TGTGCCAGCAGTAGGACAGCCGATCAGCCCCAGCATTTT. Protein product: CASSRTADQPQHF.

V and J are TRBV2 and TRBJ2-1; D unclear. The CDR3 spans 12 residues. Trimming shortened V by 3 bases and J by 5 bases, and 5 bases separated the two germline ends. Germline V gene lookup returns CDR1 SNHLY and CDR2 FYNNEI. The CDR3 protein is CASSDPDNEQFF. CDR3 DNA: TGTGCCAGCAGTGATCCCGACAATGAGCAGTTCTTC.

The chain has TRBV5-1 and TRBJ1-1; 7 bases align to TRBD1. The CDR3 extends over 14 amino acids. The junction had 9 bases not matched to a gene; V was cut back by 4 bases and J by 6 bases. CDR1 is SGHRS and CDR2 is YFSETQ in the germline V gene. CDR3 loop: CASSPTTQGSEAFF. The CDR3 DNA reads TGCGCCAGCAGCCCAACTACACAGGGGTCTGAAGCTTTCTTT.

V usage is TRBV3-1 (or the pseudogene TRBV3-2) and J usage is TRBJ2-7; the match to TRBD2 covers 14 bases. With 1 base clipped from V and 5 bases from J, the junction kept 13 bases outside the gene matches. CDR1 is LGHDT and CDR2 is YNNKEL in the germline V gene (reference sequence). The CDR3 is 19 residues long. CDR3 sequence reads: CASSQARLAGGSSHHEQYF. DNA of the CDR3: TGTGCCAGCAGCCAAGCACGACTAGCGGGAGGGTCTTCTCACCACGAGCAGTACTTC.

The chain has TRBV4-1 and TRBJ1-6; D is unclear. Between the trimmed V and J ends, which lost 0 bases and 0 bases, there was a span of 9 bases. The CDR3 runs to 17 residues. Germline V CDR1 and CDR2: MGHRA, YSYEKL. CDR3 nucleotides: TGCGCCAGCAGCCAAGATGTCGGGAGCTCCTATAATTCACCCCTCCACTTT. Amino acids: CASSQDVGSSYNSPLHF.

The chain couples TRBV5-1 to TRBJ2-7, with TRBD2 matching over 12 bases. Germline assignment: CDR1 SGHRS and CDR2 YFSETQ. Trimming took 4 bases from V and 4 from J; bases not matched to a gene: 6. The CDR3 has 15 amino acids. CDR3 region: CASSRSTSGSYEQYF. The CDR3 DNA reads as TGCGCCAGCAGCCGATCGACTAGCGGGAGTTACGAGCAGTACTTC.

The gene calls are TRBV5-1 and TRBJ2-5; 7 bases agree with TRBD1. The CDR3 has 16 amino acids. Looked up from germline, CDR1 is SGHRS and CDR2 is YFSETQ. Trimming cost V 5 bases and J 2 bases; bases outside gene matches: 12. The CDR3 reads CASSLQGDRGQETQYF. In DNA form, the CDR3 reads TGCGCCAGCAGTTTACAAGGGGACAGAGGACAAGAGACCCAGTACTTC.

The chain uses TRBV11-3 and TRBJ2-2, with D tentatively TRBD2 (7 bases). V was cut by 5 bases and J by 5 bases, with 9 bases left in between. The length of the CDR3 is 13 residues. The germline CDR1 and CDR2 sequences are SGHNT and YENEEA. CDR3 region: CASSRGGTGELFF. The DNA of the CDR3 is TGTGCCAGCAGCAGGGGGGGGACCGGGGAGCTGTTTTTT.

The CDR3 region is CASSTTGGDYGYTF. The CDR3 DNA follows: TGTGCCAGTAGTACAACAGGGGGCGACTATGGCTACACCTTC. V and J are TRBV19 and TRBJ1-2; 9 bases fit TRBD1. Per germline, CDR1 LNHDA and CDR2 SQIVND (reference sequence). J gave up 3 bases and V 4 bases, and 3 bases lay outside the gene matches. This CDR3 contains 14 residues.

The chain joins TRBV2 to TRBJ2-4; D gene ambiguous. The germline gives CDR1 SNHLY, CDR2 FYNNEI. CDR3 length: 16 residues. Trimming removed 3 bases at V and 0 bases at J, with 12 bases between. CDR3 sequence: CASSDRLSQAKNIQYF. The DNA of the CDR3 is TGTGCCAGCAGTGATCGACTGTCGCAAGCCAAAAACATTCAGTACTTC.

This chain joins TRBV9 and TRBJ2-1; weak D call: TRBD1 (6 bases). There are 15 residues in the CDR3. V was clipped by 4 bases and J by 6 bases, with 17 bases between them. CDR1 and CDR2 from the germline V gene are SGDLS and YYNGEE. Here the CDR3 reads CASSTPGLGANEQFF. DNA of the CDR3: TGTGCCAGCAGCACACCGGGCCTGGGGGCCAATGAGCAGTTCTTC.

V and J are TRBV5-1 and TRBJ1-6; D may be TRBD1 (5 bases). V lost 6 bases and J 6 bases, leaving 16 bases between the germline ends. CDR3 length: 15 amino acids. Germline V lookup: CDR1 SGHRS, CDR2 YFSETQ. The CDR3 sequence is CASNEGTRGNSPLHF. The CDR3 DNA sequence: TGCGCCAGCAATGAGGGGACTCGGGGTAATTCACCCCTCCACTTT.

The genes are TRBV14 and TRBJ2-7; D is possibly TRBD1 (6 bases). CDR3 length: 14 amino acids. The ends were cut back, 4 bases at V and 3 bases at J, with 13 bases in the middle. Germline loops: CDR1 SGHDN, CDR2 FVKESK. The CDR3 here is CASSPITGIYEQYF. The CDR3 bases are TGTGCCAGCAGCCCCATCACAGGGATCTACGAGCAGTACTTC.

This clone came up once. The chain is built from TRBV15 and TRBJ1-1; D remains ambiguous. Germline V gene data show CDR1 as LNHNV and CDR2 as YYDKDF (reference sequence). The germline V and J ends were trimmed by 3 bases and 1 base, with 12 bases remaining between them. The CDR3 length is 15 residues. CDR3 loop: CATSSLERKNTEAFF. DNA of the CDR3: TGTGCCACCAGCAGTCTAGAACGGAAGAACACTGAAGCTTTCTTT.

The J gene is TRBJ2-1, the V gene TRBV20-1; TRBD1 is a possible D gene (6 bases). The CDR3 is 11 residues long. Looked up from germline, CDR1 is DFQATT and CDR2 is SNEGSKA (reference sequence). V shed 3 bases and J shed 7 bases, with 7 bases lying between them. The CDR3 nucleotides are TGCAGTGCTAGGGGACATAATGAGCAGTTCTTC. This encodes CSARGHNEQFF.

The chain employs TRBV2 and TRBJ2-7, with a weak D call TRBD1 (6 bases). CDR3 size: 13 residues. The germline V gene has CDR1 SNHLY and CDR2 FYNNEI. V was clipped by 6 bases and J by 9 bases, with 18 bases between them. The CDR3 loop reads CASRGGGVAWQYF. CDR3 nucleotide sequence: TGTGCCAGCAGGGGTGGGGGCGTCGCGTGGCAGTACTTC.

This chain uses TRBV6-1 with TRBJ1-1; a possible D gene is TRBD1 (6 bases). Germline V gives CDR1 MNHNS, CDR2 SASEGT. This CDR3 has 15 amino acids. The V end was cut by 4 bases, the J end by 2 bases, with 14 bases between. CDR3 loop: CASSATGHLNTEAFF. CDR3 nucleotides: TGTGCCAGCAGTGCAACGGGACACCTTAACACTGAAGCTTTCTTT.

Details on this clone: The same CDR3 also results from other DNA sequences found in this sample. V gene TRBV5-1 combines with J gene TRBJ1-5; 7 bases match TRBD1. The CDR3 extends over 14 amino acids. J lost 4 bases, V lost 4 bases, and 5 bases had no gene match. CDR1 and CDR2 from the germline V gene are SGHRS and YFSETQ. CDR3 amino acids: CASSPGTANQPQHF. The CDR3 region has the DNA TGCGCCAGCAGCCCCGGGACAGCTAATCAGCCCCAGCATTTT. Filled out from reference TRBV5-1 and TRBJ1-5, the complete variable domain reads KAGVTQTPRYLIKTRGQQVTLSCSPISGHRSVSWYQQTPGQGLQFLFEYFSETQRNKGNFPGRFSGRQFSNSRSEMNVSTLELGDSALYLCASSPGTANQPQHFGDGTRLSIL.

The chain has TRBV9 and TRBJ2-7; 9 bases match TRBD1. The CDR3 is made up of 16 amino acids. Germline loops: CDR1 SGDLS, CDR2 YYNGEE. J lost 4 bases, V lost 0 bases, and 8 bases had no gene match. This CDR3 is CASSVDDRGGFYEQYF. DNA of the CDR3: TGTGCCAGCAGCGTAGATGACAGGGGGGGATTTTACGAGCAGTACTTC.

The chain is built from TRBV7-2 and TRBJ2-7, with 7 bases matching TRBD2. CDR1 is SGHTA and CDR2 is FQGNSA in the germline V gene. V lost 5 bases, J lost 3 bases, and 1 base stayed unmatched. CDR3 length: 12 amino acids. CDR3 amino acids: CASSRDYYEQYF. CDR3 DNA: TGTGCCAGCAGCCGGGACTACTACGAGCAGTACTTC.

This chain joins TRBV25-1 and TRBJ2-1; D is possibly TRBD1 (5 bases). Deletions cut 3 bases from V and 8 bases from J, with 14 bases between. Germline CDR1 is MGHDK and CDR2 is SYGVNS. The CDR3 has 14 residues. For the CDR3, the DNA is TGTGCCAGCAGTGATTTTTCCAGGGTCCATGAGCAGTTCTTC. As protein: CASSDFSRVHEQFF.

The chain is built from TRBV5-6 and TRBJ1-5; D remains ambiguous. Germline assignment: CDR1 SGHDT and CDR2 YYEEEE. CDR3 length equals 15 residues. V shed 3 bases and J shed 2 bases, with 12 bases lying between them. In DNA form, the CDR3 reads TGTGCCAGCAGCTACCGTGGCGGGGGCAATCAGCCCCAGCATTTT. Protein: CASSYRGGGNQPQHF.

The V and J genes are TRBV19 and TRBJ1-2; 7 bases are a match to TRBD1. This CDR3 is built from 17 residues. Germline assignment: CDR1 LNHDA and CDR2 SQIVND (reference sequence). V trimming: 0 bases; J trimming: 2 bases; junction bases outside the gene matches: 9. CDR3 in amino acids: CASSIDLETGKNYGYTF. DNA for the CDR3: TGTGCCAGTAGTATAGATCTTGAGACAGGGAAGAACTATGGCTACACCTTC. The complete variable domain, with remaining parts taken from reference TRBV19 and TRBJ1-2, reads DGGITQSPKYLFRKEGQNVTLSCEQNLNHDAMYWYRQDPGQGLRLIYYSQIVNDFQKGDIAEGYSVSREKKESFPLTVTSAQKNPTAFYLCASSIDLETGKNYGYTFGSGTRLTVV.

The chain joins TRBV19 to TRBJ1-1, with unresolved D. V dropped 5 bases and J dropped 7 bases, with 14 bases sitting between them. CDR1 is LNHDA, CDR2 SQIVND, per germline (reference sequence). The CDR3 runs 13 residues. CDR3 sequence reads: CASSPGPAGEAFF. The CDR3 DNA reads TGTGCCAGTAGTCCGGGCCCCGCGGGTGAAGCTTTCTTT.

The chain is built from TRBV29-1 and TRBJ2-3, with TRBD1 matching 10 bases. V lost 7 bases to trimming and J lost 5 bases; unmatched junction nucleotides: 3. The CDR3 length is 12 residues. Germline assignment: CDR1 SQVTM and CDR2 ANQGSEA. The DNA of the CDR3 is TGCAGCGGACAGGGGGCAGGAGATACGCAGTATTTT. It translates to CSGQGAGDTQYF.

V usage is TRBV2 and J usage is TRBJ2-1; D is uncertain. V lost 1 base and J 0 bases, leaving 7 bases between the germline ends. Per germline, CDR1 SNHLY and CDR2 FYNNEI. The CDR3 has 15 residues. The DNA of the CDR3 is TGTGCCAGCAGTGAAGGACTGGTCTCCTACAATGAGCAGTTCTTC. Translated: CASSEGLVSYNEQFF.

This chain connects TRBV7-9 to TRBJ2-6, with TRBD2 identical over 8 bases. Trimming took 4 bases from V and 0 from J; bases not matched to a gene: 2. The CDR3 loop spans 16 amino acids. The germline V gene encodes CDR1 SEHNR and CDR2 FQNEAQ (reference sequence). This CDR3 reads CASSWGTSSGANVLTF. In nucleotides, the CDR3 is TGTGCCAGCAGCTGGGGGACTAGCTCTGGGGCCAACGTCCTGACTTTC.

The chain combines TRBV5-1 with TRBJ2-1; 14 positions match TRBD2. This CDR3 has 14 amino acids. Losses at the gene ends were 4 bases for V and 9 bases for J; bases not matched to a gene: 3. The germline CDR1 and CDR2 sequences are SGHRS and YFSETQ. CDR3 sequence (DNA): TGCGCCAGCAGCCAGGGACTAGCGGGGGCTGAGCAGTTCTTC. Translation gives CASSQGLAGAEQFF.

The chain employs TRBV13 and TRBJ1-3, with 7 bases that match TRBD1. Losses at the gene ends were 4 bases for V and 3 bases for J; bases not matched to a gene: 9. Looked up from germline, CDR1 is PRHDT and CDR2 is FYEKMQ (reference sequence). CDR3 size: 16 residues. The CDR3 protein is CASSSPGSGGGNTIYF. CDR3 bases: TGTGCCAGCAGCTCCCCGGGTTCAGGGGGTGGAAACACCATATATTTT.

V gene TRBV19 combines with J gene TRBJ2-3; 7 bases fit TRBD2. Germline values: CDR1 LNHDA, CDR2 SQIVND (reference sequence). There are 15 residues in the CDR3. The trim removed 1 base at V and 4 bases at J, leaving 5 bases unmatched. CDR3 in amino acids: CASSIAGGLADTQYF. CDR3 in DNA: TGTGCCAGTAGTATAGCGGGGGGACTTGCAGATACGCAGTATTTT.